A selection of T cell receptor beta chains follows, all from one sample in a study of spatial heterogeneity in lung cancer. TCRdb redid the calling of the 5' RACE reads with MiXCR, one entry per CDR3 protein. The sample yields tens of thousands of distinct CDR3 sequences, 6.5% to 8.5% seen once. The material sequenced was PBMCs, taken at surgery. Receptors were obtained from a female donor with early-stage non-small cell lung cancer. Each CDR3 is given without its conserved first and last residue. The D gene is left open where the match is weak. Not every row has a clone size; where given, it reads once, few, many or a size class.

V	size	J	D	CDR3
TRBV29-1	NA	TRBJ1-5	NA	SVGAGGNQPQH
TRBV6-5	many	TRBJ2-3	TRBD2	ASSYVSGGFGDTQY
TRBV6-6	NA	TRBJ1-1	NA	ASSYSITGVTEAF
TRBV12-3/TRBV12-4	few	TRBJ2-2	NA	ATDPGLRTGELF
TRBV4-2	many	TRBJ1-6	NA	ASSPMDGGSNSPLH
TRBV10-3	few	TRBJ1-1	NA	AISFGVNTEAF
TRBV5-1	many	TRBJ2-1	NA	ASSPTPGGGVEQF
TRBV6-5	NA	TRBJ1-4	TRBD1	ASSRRGQGNEKLF
TRBV28	NA	TRBJ2-5	TRBD2	ASSPHSGGDQETQY
TRBV5-1	NA	TRBJ1-1	NA	ASRREAGLTEAF